Listed here is a single T cell receptor (beta chain). Its antigen is currently unknown. The sample originates from a study of a mutant IDH1 vaccine in newly diagnosed glioma. Study-level background: Receipt of radiotherapy, temozolomide, or both preceded the study, and most received both. Study-wide findings and caveats: Immune responses arising from the vaccine appeared in more than 80% of patients.

This CDR3 contains 16 residues. The germline CDR1 and CDR2 sequences are LGHNA and YNFKEQ. Trimming took off 0 bases at V and 2 bases at J, with 11 bases between the two ends. The table came from immunoSEQ multiplex PCR; TCRdb's copy has only in-frame clones and leaves some out. This table holds some 50,000 clones, 65% found once. Time point denoted: week 47, end of study. One vaccine dose held 300 ug of mutant IDH1 20-mer peptide and came with topical imiquimod. The J gene is TRBJ1-3, the V gene TRBV4-2; D call uncertain. The sample was peripheral blood mononuclear cells (PBMCs), taken from a glioma patient whose treatment included an IDH1 peptide vaccine. The receptor's source is a man aged 35-49 years with glioma. Some clones in this sample may be carry-over from other donors' samples. The CDR3 reads CASSQDSGVAGNTIYF. CDR3 nucleotides: TGTGCCAGCAGCCAAGATTCCGGGGTAGCTGGAAACACCATATATTTT.